The source of this T cell receptor (beta chain) is a study of blood T cell repertoires in COVID-19. Study-level information: Collection of acute and convalescent COVID-19 samples took place in the United States, Italy and Spain. PBMCs, B-cell-depleted T cells, or T cells provided the cDNA or gDNA that made up the material.

Germline V CDR1 and CDR2: MNHEY, SVGAGI. V lost 11 bases and J 4 bases, leaving 20 bases between the germline ends. The CDR3 contains 14 residues. Original handling: Scientists estimated how many nucleated cells there were by amplifying reference gene primers. Clones were sequenced by immunoSEQ multiplex PCR, and TCRdb holds only the in-frame ones, with some missing. V and J calls and clone size are those listed in that table; D and trimming were worked out from the DNA. The sample gives about 160,000 clones, around four fifths of which show up once; around 2.7% is in the top ten. Sequences were obtained from peripheral blood. The chain uses TRBV6-5 and TRBJ1-2; D may be TRBD1 (5 bases). The sequence came from a man aged 65 to 85 with acute or convalescent COVID-19. The CDR3 sequence: CAASVQDGSYGYTF. Here the CDR3 DNA reads TGTGCCGCGAGTGTACAGGACGGGAGCTATGGCTACACCTTC.